Listed below are T cell receptor beta chains from one sample, sequenced in a study of blood T cells in healthy people across ages. TCRdb fed the 5' RACE reads into MiXCR, producing one record per CDR3 protein. The sample lists 800,000 to 950,000 distinct CDR3 sequences; under 35% were seen once. The sample also formed part of further work on T cells of mothers and their children.

Sequenced input: blood. These receptors were taken from a woman aged 35 to 49 in good health. CDR3s leave out the opening cysteine and the closing phenylalanine or tryptophan. The order of the fields is V gene, J gene, CDR3 length, CDR3 protein.

TRBV30	TRBJ2-3	9	AWRRAGTQY
TRBV2	TRBJ1-4	16	ASSVVRTPQPTREKLF
TRBV7-6	TRBJ2-5	9	ASSASVTQY
TRBV5-1	TRBJ2-1	15	ASSFGGTPGSYNEQF
TRBV28	TRBJ2-5	12	ATNNGGDQETQY
TRBV28	.	11	ASSLRRIYEQY
TRBV6-2/TRBV6-3	TRBJ2-4	12	ASIGQGRENIQY
TRBV2	TRBJ2-6	15	ASSRTGLSSGANVLT
TRBV28	TRBJ1-5	15	ASTRDRGFFRNQPQH
TRBV28	TRBJ1-1	10	ASSLLQFEAF
TRBV28	TRBJ2-2	15	ASSLLPGQGGTGELF
TRBV3-1	TRBJ1-6	13	ASSQVPQGGSPLH
TRBV15	TRBJ1-3	11	ATSRTKGNTIY
TRBV28	TRBJ2-5	13	ASSERQGVGETQY
TRBV2	TRBJ1-1	9	AEGTNTEAF
TRBV30	TRBJ1-2	12	AWSVPRQGYGYT
TRBV29-1	TRBJ2-1	11	SVETPRYNEQF
TRBV4-3	TRBJ2-5	13	ASSQFGSSYNEQY
TRBV4-3	TRBJ2-7	13	ASSQRPGPGGKQY
TRBV12-3/TRBV12-4	TRBJ1-4	11	ASSGTAGEKLF
TRBV4-3	TRBJ1-2	12	ASSRATQIYGYT
TRBV7-2	.	12	ASSASGGPNEQY
TRBV7-2	TRBJ2-7	13	ASREAAGDPYEQY
TRBV7-6	TRBJ1-1	11	ASSSERNTEAF
TRBV12-3/TRBV12-4	TRBJ1-2	13	ASSARDILRPGYT
TRBV6-1	TRBJ1-4	11	ASSVNRGEKLF
TRBV12-3/TRBV12-4	TRBJ1-2	13	ASSFSPEPPYGYT
TRBV12-3/TRBV12-4	TRBJ1-2	13	ASSSLNPVNYGYT
TRBV4-3	TRBJ1-2	14	ASSQDPTARPYGYT
TRBV4-1	TRBJ2-1	13	ASSSTESSYNEQF
TRBV4-1	TRBJ2-3	15	ASSQNAGTGGSDTQY
TRBV29-1	TRBJ2-4	12	SVVPGPQGVIQY
TRBV7-2	TRBJ2-6	16	ASSRRTGAYSGANVLT
TRBV20-1	TRBJ2-7	11	SAQDRPNYEQY
TRBV28	TRBJ2-7	15	ASSAPSSSGHSYEQY
TRBV4-2	TRBJ1-5	15	ASSQMGGGSGNQPQH
TRBV7-2	TRBJ2-1	18	ASTRPQTKRGGDSYNEQF
TRBV6-5	TRBJ1-1	12	ASSFGTDGTEAF